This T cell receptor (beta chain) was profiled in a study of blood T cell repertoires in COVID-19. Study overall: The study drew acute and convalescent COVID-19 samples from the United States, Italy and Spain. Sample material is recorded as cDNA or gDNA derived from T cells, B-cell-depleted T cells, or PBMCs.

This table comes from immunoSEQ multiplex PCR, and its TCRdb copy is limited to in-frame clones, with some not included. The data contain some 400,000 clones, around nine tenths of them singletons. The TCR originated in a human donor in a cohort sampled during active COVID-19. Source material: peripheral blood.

The CDR3 here is CASSQDSRGAQTQYF. CDR3 sequence (DNA): TGTGCCAGCAGCCAAGACTCTAGGGGCGCACAGACCCAGTACTTC. V is TRBV3-1 (or the pseudogene TRBV3-2) and J is TRBJ2-5, with D maybe TRBD1 (5 bases). From germline, CDR1 is LGHDT and CDR2 YNNKEL (reference sequence). This CDR3 region has 15 residues. The ends were cut back, 0 bases at V and 6 bases at J, with 14 bases in the middle.